The 29 T cell receptor beta chains reported below all come from one sample, sequenced in a study of metastatic and nonmetastatic thyroid tumors. Thyroid surgery was preceded by no treatment in any patient. TCRdb ran MiXCR on the PCR reads. The sample holds 35,000 to 50,000 clones, approximately 16% seen once. The source material was tumor tissue. These TCRs come from a female donor with papillary thyroid cancer or a benign thyroid nodule (not recorded which). Some clones in this sample may be carry-over from other donors' samples.

This clone is labeled medium-sized. The rearrangement links TRBV20-1 to TRBJ1-1; TRBD1 might be the D (5 bases). This CDR3 is 14 amino acids long. The germline V gene has CDR1 DFQATT and CDR2 SNEGSKA (reference sequence). The germline V and J ends were trimmed by 6 bases and 3 bases, with 17 bases remaining between them. In DNA, the CDR3 is TGCAGTGCAGACGGATCCGACAGCCACACTGAAGCTTTCTTT. Its translation: CSADGSDSHTEAFF.

Only a few counts were recorded for this clone. This chain uses TRBV7-9 with TRBJ2-7, with TRBD2 as a possible D gene (5 bases). Germline values: CDR1 SEHNR, CDR2 FQNEAQ (reference sequence). This CDR3 is 12 amino acids long. Trimming removed 5 bases from V and 4 bases from J, with 9 bases in between. The CDR3 DNA sequence: TGTGCCAGCAGCCCTACTAGTTACGAGCAGTACTTC. Its translation is CASSPTSYEQYF.

This clone was observed a handful of times. A much larger clone sits a single nucleotide away, making a read error possible. The rearrangement joins TRBV7-9 to TRBJ1-5; no clear D gene. Trimming shortened V by 1 base and J by 2 bases, and 9 bases separated the two germline ends. Germline CDR1 is SEHNR and CDR2 is FQNEAQ (reference sequence). This CDR3 contains 15 residues. CDR3 sequence: CASSLGVWGNQPQHF. In DNA, the CDR3 is TGTGCCAGCAGCTTAGGTGTTTGGGGCAATCAGCCCCAGCATTTT.

This clone was counted many times. The chain couples TRBV19 to TRBJ1-6; D not resolved. CDR1 and CDR2 (germline): LNHDA, SQIVND (reference sequence). V lost 6 bases and J 6 bases, leaving 12 bases between the germline ends. The CDR3 sequence is 14 residues long. CDR3 loop: CASRGYGSNSPLHF. The CDR3 DNA reads TGTGCCAGTAGAGGATACGGGAGTAATTCACCCCTCCACTTT. The entire variable domain, with the rest obtained from reference TRBV19 and TRBJ1-6, is as follows: DGGITQSPKYLFRKEGQNVTLSCEQNLNHDAMYWYRQDPGQGLRLIYYSQIVNDFQKGDIAEGYSVSREKKESFPLTVTSAQKNPTAFYLCASRGYGSNSPLHFGNGTRLTVT.

This clone was counted at least ten times. The chain links TRBV20-1 to TRBJ2-1, with D uncertain. CDR3 length equals 14 residues. From germline, CDR1 is DFQATT and CDR2 SNEGSKA (reference sequence). Trimming pared 5 bases from V and 5 bases from J, leaving 16 bases between. As DNA, the CDR3 is TGCAGTGCTGTGGATACTGGCCGCGACAATGAGCAGTTCTTC. It translates to CSAVDTGRDNEQFF.

This clone came up many times. Other nucleotide sequences in the sample specify the same CDR3. The J gene is TRBJ2-3, the V gene TRBV9, with unresolved D. CDR1 and CDR2 (germline): SGDLS, YYNGEE. The CDR3 covers 13 residues. Trimming left V 0 bases short and J 8 bases short, with 10 bases between. CDR3 in amino acids: CASSVAGSSTQYF. In DNA, the CDR3 is TGTGCCAGCAGCGTAGCGGGCAGTAGTACGCAGTATTTT.

This clone came up a few times. A read error may account for a junction end that differs from germline. V gene TRBV6-6 combines with J gene TRBJ1-2, with TRBD1 matching 10 bases. Germline CDR1 is MNHNY and CDR2 is SVGAGI (reference sequence). This CDR3 has 15 residues. The CDR3 coding sequence is TGTGCCAGCAGTTACGCGGGGACAGGGGTATATGGCTACGCCTTC. Its translation: CASSYAGTGVYGYAF.

By sample share, this clone is medium-sized. The genes are TRBV12-3 or TRBV12-4 and TRBJ2-7; 9 nucleotides align to TRBD1. The CDR3 contains 15 residues. Germline trimming cut 3 bases from V and 5 bases from J; bases unmatched to any gene: 8. The CDR3 DNA reads as TGTGCCAGCAGTTTCGCGGTAGACAGGGGGGACGAGCAGTACTTC. Translation: CASSFAVDRGDEQYF.

This clone was found many times. The genes are TRBV29-1 and TRBJ2-5; D is possibly TRBD1 or TRBD2 (5 bases each). Trimming took 0 bases from V and 5 from J, leaving 16 bases between them. The germline V gene has CDR1 SQVTM and CDR2 ANQGSEA. The CDR3 loop spans 15 amino acids. CDR3 region: CSVEDRGRAGETQYF. CDR3 coding DNA: TGCAGCGTTGAAGATCGGGGCAGGGCTGGGGAGACCCAGTACTTC. The full variable domain, its missing parts supplied by reference TRBV29-1 and TRBJ2-5, is SAVISQKPSRDICQRGTSLTIQCQVDSQVTMMFWYRQQPGQSLTLIATANQGSEATYESGFVIDKFPISRPNLTFSTLTVSNMSPEDSSIYLCSVEDRGRAGETQYFGPGTRLLVL.

This clone was seen repeatedly, ten times or more. The rearrangement links TRBV24-1 to TRBJ2-1, with a tentative D call TRBD2 (5 bases). Germline CDR1 KGHDR, CDR2 SFDVKD. The V and J ends lost 4 bases and 3 bases respectively, with 15 bases between them. The CDR3 sequence is 16 residues long. CDR3 protein: CATSDVKRLGYNEQFF. In nucleotides, the CDR3 is TGTGCCACCAGTGACGTCAAGCGGCTAGGCTACAATGAGCAGTTCTTC.

In this sample, this clone turned up a few times. The CDR3 loop reads CATSRLTEDTGELFF. The CDR3 nucleotides read TGTGCCACCAGTAGACTTACGGAGGACACCGGGGAGCTGTTTTTT. The V call is TRBV24-1, the J call TRBJ2-2; possibly TRBD2 for D (5 bases). CDR1 KGHDR and CDR2 SFDVKD come from the germline V gene. The germline V and J ends were trimmed by 6 bases and 3 bases, with 13 bases remaining between them. The CDR3 runs to 15 residues.

This clone was found many times. The chain carries TRBV5-1 and TRBJ2-7, with D perhaps matching TRBD1 (6 bases). V was cut by 0 bases and J by 3 bases, with 13 bases left in between. CDR3 length: 15 amino acids. CDR1 is SGHRS and CDR2 is YFSETQ in the germline V gene. The CDR3 region is CASSLEVGQSYEQYF. Written as DNA, the CDR3 is TGCGCCAGCAGCTTGGAGGTCGGACAGAGCTACGAGCAGTACTTC. The full variable domain, its missing parts supplied by reference TRBV5-1 and TRBJ2-7, is KAGVTQTPRYLIKTRGQQVTLSCSPISGHRSVSWYQQTPGQGLQFLFEYFSETQRNKGNFPGRFSGRQFSNSRSEMNVSTLELGDSALYLCASSLEVGQSYEQYFGPGTRLTVT.

This clone was counted between two and nine times. A much larger clone differs from this one at a single base, so this may be a read error. This chain uses TRBV6-9 with TRBJ2-5; no firm D call. Germline lookup yields CDR1 MNHGY and CDR2 SVAAGI. The germline V and J ends were trimmed by 5 bases and 1 base, with 11 bases remaining between them. The CDR3 consists of 14 residues. The CDR3 nucleotides read TGTGCCAGCAGTAAACATGACTTCCAAGAGACCCAGTACTTC. Protein sequence: CASSKHDFQETQYF.

This clone showed up just a few times. Mismatch with germline at one junction end may stem from a read error. V usage is TRBV27 and J usage is TRBJ1-6, with 7 bases matching TRBD1. The germline CDR1 and CDR2 sequences are MNHEY and SMNVEV (reference sequence). The CDR3 is made up of 15 amino acids. The CDR3 loop is CASSLKDRYNSPLQF. The CDR3, as DNA: TGTGCCAGCAGTTTAAAGGACAGGTATAATTCACCCCTCCAATTT.

This clone was counted a few times. This may be a read error, as it is one base from a much larger clone. The V gene is TRBV12-3 or TRBV12-4, the J gene TRBJ2-5, with D possibly TRBD2 on 5 matching bases. This CDR3 is built from 13 residues. CDR3: CARSWSGQETQYF. DNA for the CDR3: TGTGCCAGAAGTTGGAGCGGCCAAGAGACCCAGTACTTC.

The chain uses TRBV3-1 and TRBJ2-3; either TRBD1 or TRBD2 may fit D (5 bases each). In germline, CDR1 is LGHDT, CDR2 YNNKEL (reference sequence). The CDR3 runs 16 residues. V lost 4 bases and J 2 bases, leaving 16 bases between the germline ends. The DNA for the CDR3 is TGTGCCAGCAGCCCAGGGCGTTTGGGAGCCACAGATACGCAGTATTTT. This encodes CASSPGRLGATDTQYF.

This clone came up many times. Here the CDR3 DNA reads TGTGCCAGCAGCTTGTACCCGACAGCCCCGGTGGCAACTAATGAAAAACTGTTTTTT. This encodes CASSLYPTAPVATNEKLFF. The chain has TRBV5-4 and TRBJ1-4; a possible D gene is TRBD1 (5 bases). This CDR3 region has 19 residues. V shed 1 base and J shed 0 bases, with 19 bases lying between them. CDR1 and CDR2 from the germline V gene are SGHNT and YYREEE (reference sequence).

A note on this clone: A read error may produce the germline difference seen at one junction end. The V gene is TRBV20-1, the J gene TRBJ2-1; weak D call: TRBD2 (5 bases). The CDR3 runs 14 residues. The V gene's germline CDR1 is DFQATT and CDR2 SNEGSKA (reference sequence). The CDR3 nucleotides are TGCAGTGCCAGAGGTAGGACTCGGGTGGATGAGCAGTTCTTC. It encodes CSARGRTRVDEQFF.

This clone was detected ten times or more. The V gene is TRBV5-1, the J gene TRBJ2-5; TRBD1 agrees at 9 bases. Germline CDR1 SGHRS, CDR2 YFSETQ. This CDR3 contains 15 residues. Losses at the gene ends were 4 bases for V and 4 bases for J; bases not matched to a gene: 8. The CDR3 spells CASSPWGQGGETQYF. The CDR3 nucleotides are TGCGCCAGCAGCCCCTGGGGACAGGGTGGAGAGACCCAGTACTTC.

The sample holds many counts of this clone. The chain couples TRBV19 to TRBJ1-5; D is ambiguous. V was trimmed by 3 bases and J by 3 bases, leaving 15 bases between them. The V gene's germline CDR1 is LNHDA and CDR2 SQIVND (reference sequence). CDR3 length: 16 amino acids. The CDR3 region has the DNA TGTGCCAGTAGTATCGGACGGAAGTTGGACAATCAGCCCCAGCATTTT. Translating gives CASSIGRKLDNQPQHF.

This clone was seen just once. The chain is built from TRBV7-8 and TRBJ2-7; the match to TRBD2 covers 10 bases. V lost 0 bases to trimming and J lost 3 bases; unmatched junction nucleotides: 11. Germline V gene sequence: CDR1 SGHVS, CDR2 FQNEAQ. CDR3 size: 18 residues. The CDR3 nucleotides are TGTGCCAGCAGCTTAGCGGTGGGGGCGCTAGCGGGAGTCTACGAGCAGTACTTC. Translation gives CASSLAVGALAGVYEQYF.

This clone appeared a few times. One junction end disagrees with the germline gene, perhaps due to a read error. The chain is built from TRBV15 and TRBJ1-4, with D perhaps matching TRBD1 (6 bases). CDR3 size: 13 residues. Germline V gene sequence: CDR1 LNHNV, CDR2 YYDKDF (reference sequence). CDR3 nucleotide sequence: TGTGCCACCAGCTATACAGGGAAAGGCCTATTTGTTTTT. This codes for CATSYTGKGLFVF.

This clone appeared many times. The chain links TRBV20-1 to TRBJ1-2; 7 bases map to TRBD1. CDR3 length: 14 residues. V lost 0 bases to trimming and J lost 4 bases; unmatched junction nucleotides: 5. Germline assignment: CDR1 DFQATT and CDR2 SNEGSKA (reference sequence). The DNA for the CDR3 is TGCAGTGCTAGAGATCCGGGGACAGTCTATGGCTACACCTTC. This codes for CSARDPGTVYGYTF.

This clone was found many times. Other DNA sequences within the sample encode an identical CDR3. This sequence joins TRBV7-2 and TRBJ2-5; TRBD2 matches 9 bases. CDR3 length: 15 amino acids. CDR1 and CDR2 (germline): SGHTA, FQGNSA. V was clipped by 5 bases and J by 2 bases; unmatched bases: 6. CDR3 sequence: CASSLNGLAQETQYF. The CDR3, as DNA: TGTGCCAGCAGCCTCAATGGACTAGCGCAAGAGACCCAGTACTTC. Combining the CDR3 with reference TRBV7-2 and TRBJ2-5 gives the whole variable domain GAGVSQSPSNKVTEKGKDVELRCDPISGHTALYWYRQSLGQGLEFLIYFQGNSAPDKSGLPSDRFSAERTGGSVSTLTIQRTQQEDSAVYLCASSLNGLAQETQYFGPGTRLLVL.

In its sample, this clone ranks as medium-sized. The CDR3 is CASSWYQETQYF. CDR3 bases: TGTGCCAGCAGCTGGTACCAAGAGACCCAGTACTTC. The rearrangement uses TRBV5-8 and TRBJ2-5, with no clear D. The CDR3 runs 12 residues. Germline V gene lookup returns CDR1 SGHTS and CDR2 YDEGEE. Between the trimmed V and J ends, which lost 3 bases and 0 bases, there was a span of 3 bases.

This clone was counted at least ten times. The chain employs TRBV7-3 and TRBJ2-7, with TRBD2 identical over 9 bases. This CDR3 spans 17 amino acids. The J segment lost 1 base and the V segment lost 4 bases, leaving 11 bases of the junction unmatched. The germline V gene encodes CDR1 SGHTA and CDR2 FQGTGA. The CDR3, as DNA: TGTGCCAGCAGCTCCCTCCAGCGGGAGGCGAGATCCTACGAGCAGTACTTC. Encoded protein: CASSSLQREARSYEQYF.

This clone was observed many times. The rearrangement links TRBV4-1 to TRBJ1-4; D remains ambiguous. Germline V gene data show CDR1 as MGHRA and CDR2 as YSYEKL. The CDR3 runs 14 residues. Between the trimmed V and J ends, which lost 4 bases and 3 bases, there was a span of 9 bases. The DNA of the CDR3 is TGCGCCAGCAGCCCCCCGCAGGCTAATGAAAAACTGTTTTTT. This sequence encodes CASSPPQANEKLFF.

This clone was seen repeatedly, ten times or more. V usage is TRBV20-1 and J usage is TRBJ2-1; D is undetermined. CDR3 length: 14 residues. Trimming shortened V by 3 bases and J by 5 bases, and 14 bases separated the two germline ends. Germline assignment: CDR1 DFQATT and CDR2 SNEGSKA (reference sequence). This CDR3 reads CSASARMGHNEQFF. The CDR3 nucleotides read TGCAGTGCTAGTGCTAGAATGGGTCACAATGAGCAGTTCTTC.

This clone was picked up many times. The chain links TRBV20-1 to TRBJ2-7; D remains unclear. CDR1 is DFQATT, CDR2 SNEGSKA, per germline (reference sequence). This CDR3 has 12 amino acids. V lost 3 bases and J lost 7, with 13 bases in between. CDR3: CSASTETREQYF. CDR3 DNA sequence: TGCAGTGCTAGTACGGAGACAAGAGAGCAGTACTTC.